This T cell receptor beta chain was obtained from a study of blood T cells in healthy people across ages. The second PCR ran roughly 7 to 12 cycles with a sample-barcoded 5' primer and J-beta primers. TCRdb re-derived calls from the 5' RACE reads in MiXCR, one entry per CDR3 protein. Of around 1,000,000 distinct CDR3 sequences listed, 30% to 40% are singletons. The V segment lost 3 bases and the J segment 11 bases; nucleotides outside the gene matches: 10. The length of the CDR3 is 15 residues. Germline V gives CDR1 ENHRY, CDR2 SYGVKD. The chain recombines TRBV10-3 with TRBJ2-5, with 12 bases matching TRBD2. Specimen: blood. The clonotype was recovered from a young man in good health. DNA of the CDR3: TGTGCCATCAGTGAAAGGACTAGCGGGGACCATGAGCAGTACTTC. It is translated as CAISERTSGDHEQYF.